This TCR beta chain appears in the sequencing data of a study of T cells in Graves' hyperthyroidism and ophthalmopathy. This clonotype was counted a few times. The CDR3 regions of TCR beta were amplified from RNA transcripts. With the HTBI primer set, the TCR CDR3 went through a first round of RT-PCR. TCRdb passed the multiplex PCR reads through MiXCR, listing each CDR3 protein once. The table has 400,000 or so distinct CDR3 sequences, over 12% seen once; the top ten hold about 21%. The V gene's germline CDR1 is MDHEN and CDR2 SYDVKM. Trimming at V came to 3 bases and at J to 4 bases, leaving 4 bases not matched to a gene. The CDR3 runs 15 residues.

This chain uses TRBV28 with TRBJ2-2, with 8 bases aligning to TRBD1. The receptor comes from a woman aged 60 to 75 with Graves' ophthalmopathy. Material: blood. CDR3 residues: CASSFRGRGTGELFF. The CDR3 nucleotides read TGTGCCAGCAGTTTCAGGGGGCGGGGCACCGGGGAGCTGTTTTTT.